This TCR beta chain was observed in a study of spatial heterogeneity in lung cancer. Noted time point: sample taken at primary tumor resection. The roughly 79 donors had untreated early-stage non-small cell lung cancer. One entry per CDR3 protein results from TCRdb running MiXCR on the 5' RACE reads. This table holds about 1,200 distinct CDR3 sequences, 27% found once. This TCR was sampled from a female donor with early-stage non-small cell lung cancer. Sequencing used normal lung tissue next to the tumor, obtained at surgery.

This CDR3 reads CSADLGTSVRGVYEQYF. CDR3 sequence (DNA): TGCAGTGCGGACCTCGGGACTAGCGTCAGAGGGGTCTACGAGCAGTACTTC. V is TRBV20-1 and J is TRBJ2-7; 10 bases fit TRBD2. The CDR3 covers 17 residues. The J segment lost 3 bases and the V segment lost 6 bases, leaving 17 bases of the junction unmatched. CDR1 DFQATT and CDR2 SNEGSKA come from the germline V gene (reference sequence).